These 27 T cell receptor beta chains were all obtained from the same sample, sequenced in a study of T cell repertoires in cytomegalovirus infection. These receptors lack a known antigen. TCRdb fed the reads into MiXCR, producing one record per CDR3 protein. The sample records under 90,000 distinct CDR3 sequences, 40% to 50% being singletons. The source was CD8+ T cells from cultured PBMCs, collected from culture after CMV antigen stimulation. The receptors originated from a human donor in good health (CMV status not recorded). Some clones in this sample may be carry-over from other donors' samples.

In this sample, this clonotype turned up once. The rearrangement joins TRBV11-2 to TRBJ1-1; D call uncertain. V lost 5 bases, J lost 1 base, and 11 bases lay in between. The CDR3 totals 14 residues. Germline loops: CDR1 SGHAT, CDR2 FQNNGV. CDR3 DNA sequence: TGTGCCAGCAGCCAGTGGGCAGAGAACACTGAAGCTTTCTTT. Translated, it gives CASSQWAENTEAFF.

This clonotype has more than one count but fewer than ten. The CDR3 DNA sequence: TGTGCCAGCAGCTTAGCGGCGCAGGGGGCGCGGGAGACCCAGTACTTC. As protein: CASSLAAQGARETQYF. V gene TRBV7-6 combines with J gene TRBJ2-5, with TRBD1 matching 8 bases. With 0 bases clipped from V and 5 bases from J, the junction kept 8 bases outside the gene matches. Germline CDR1 and CDR2: SGHVS and FNYEAQ. This CDR3 contains 16 residues.

This clonotype was picked up a small number of times. The chain links TRBV27 to TRBJ1-3; D not certain. From germline, CDR1 is MNHEY and CDR2 SMNVEV (reference sequence). This CDR3 is 15 amino acids long. Trimming removed 2 bases at V and 0 bases at J, with 8 bases between. The CDR3 bases are TGTGCCAGCAGTTTAGGGCCCGGCTCTGGAAACACCATATATTTT. Protein: CASSLGPGSGNTIYF.

This rearrangement joins TRBV7-6 to TRBJ2-1; no definite D call. Germline V gives CDR1 SGHVS, CDR2 FNYEAQ. Trimming cost V 3 bases and J 6 bases, with 6 bases left between them. This CDR3 is built from 12 residues. The CDR3 is CASSLDPNEQFF. CDR3 in DNA: TGTGCCAGCAGCTTGGACCCCAATGAGCAGTTCTTC.

The V and J genes are TRBV7-3 and TRBJ2-3; weak D call: TRBD2 (5 bases). The CDR3 length is 15 residues. Trimming removed 5 bases from V and 6 bases from J, with 18 bases in between. Germline V gene data show CDR1 as SGHTA and CDR2 as FQGTGA. The CDR3 sequence is CASSQMTTGRDTQYF. CDR3 in DNA: TGTGCCAGCAGCCAAATGACCACGGGAAGGGATACGCAGTATTTT.

This clonotype was detected only a few times. In DNA, the CDR3 is TGTGCCAGCTCAACCCCTAGCACAGATACGCAGTATTTT. Translated: CASSTPSTDTQYF. The J gene is TRBJ2-3, the V gene TRBV18, with D hard to call. Deletions cut 5 bases from V and 0 bases from J, with 6 bases between. Germline assignment: CDR1 KGHSH and CDR2 LQKENI. The CDR3 has 13 residues.

This clonotype was counted once. The chain links TRBV19 to TRBJ2-1, with 12 bases matching TRBD2. Germline CDR1 and CDR2: LNHDA and SQIVND (reference sequence). V was pared by 7 bases and J by 5 bases, with 6 bases of the junction left unmatched. The length of the CDR3 is 15 residues. The CDR3 region has the DNA TGTGCCAGTACACGAGGACTAGCGGGGAACAATGAGCAGTTCTTC. Its translation is CASTRGLAGNNEQFF.

There are a few counts of this clonotype. CDR3 sequence (DNA): TGTGCCAGCAGTTACTCGACCAACTATGGCTACACCTTC. Translation gives CASSYSTNYGYTF. This sequence joins TRBV6-5 and TRBJ1-2, with no clear D. The V and J ends lost 0 bases and 2 bases respectively, with 4 bases between them. This CDR3 spans 13 amino acids. From germline, CDR1 is MNHEY and CDR2 SVGAGI.

J is TRBJ2-1 and V is TRBV5-4, with 10 bases identical to TRBD2. The V gene end was trimmed by 0 bases and the J gene end by 0 bases; junction bases not matched to a gene: 6. The V gene's germline CDR1 is SGHNT and CDR2 YYREEE (reference sequence). The CDR3 totals 18 residues. CDR3 loop: CASSLGLAGLSSYNEQFF. CDR3 bases: TGTGCCAGCAGCTTGGGACTAGCGGGCCTCAGCTCCTACAATGAGCAGTTCTTC.

This clonotype turned up a few times. The CDR3 here is CASFYSNTGELFF. The CDR3 DNA follows: TGTGCCAGCTTCTACTCGAACACCGGGGAGCTGTTTTTT. V gene TRBV5-5 combines with J gene TRBJ2-2; D unresolved. V was trimmed by 7 bases and J by 0 bases, leaving 7 bases between them. Germline V gene lookup returns CDR1 SGHKS and CDR2 YYEKEE (reference sequence). This CDR3 comprises 13 residues.

The chain carries TRBV27 and TRBJ2-1, with 12 bases identical to TRBD2. V shed 7 bases, J shed 8 bases, and the junction held 9 bases outside the gene matches. Germline V gene sequence: CDR1 MNHEY, CDR2 SMNVEV (reference sequence). The CDR3 sequence is 15 residues long. CDR3 loop: CASTRLAGVGDEQFF. In DNA form, the CDR3 reads TGTGCCAGCACCAGACTAGCGGGAGTAGGGGATGAGCAGTTCTTC.

The count of this clonotype is one. V gene TRBV6-6 combines with J gene TRBJ1-3; TRBD1 matches 7 bases. The trim removed 6 bases at V and 1 base at J, leaving 6 bases unmatched. Germline CDR1 is MNHNY and CDR2 is SVGAGI (reference sequence). The CDR3 contains 15 residues. The CDR3 here is CASSFEGASGNTIYF. The CDR3 nucleotides read TGTGCCAGCAGCTTTGAGGGGGCTTCTGGAAACACCATATATTTT.

The chain employs TRBV7-9 and TRBJ2-7; 7 positions match TRBD1. The CDR3 extends over 15 amino acids. From germline, CDR1 is SEHNR and CDR2 FQNEAQ (reference sequence). V trimming: 2 bases; J trimming: 4 bases; junction bases outside the gene matches: 8. The CDR3 loop reads CASSLNPSTGYEQYF. The CDR3 DNA reads TGTGCCAGCAGCTTAAACCCCTCGACAGGGTACGAGCAGTACTTC.

There are a few counts of this clonotype. V usage is TRBV11-3 and J usage is TRBJ1-6; 7 nucleotides align to TRBD1. The germline CDR1 and CDR2 sequences are SGHNT and YENEEA. Trimming at V came to 9 bases and at J to 7 bases, leaving 6 bases not matched to a gene. The CDR3 loop spans 13 amino acids. CDR3: CARARGYNSPLHF. The CDR3 DNA reads TGTGCCAGAGCCAGGGGGTACAATTCACCCCTCCACTTT.

This sequence joins TRBV9 and TRBJ2-1; D is ambiguous. From germline, CDR1 is SGDLS and CDR2 YYNGEE. The CDR3 is made up of 13 amino acids. Between the trimmed V and J ends, which lost 0 bases and 1 base, there was a span of 2 bases. In DNA, the CDR3 is TGTGCCAGCAGCGTAGGTTCCTACAATGAGCAGTTCTTC. Its translation: CASSVGSYNEQFF.

This chain links TRBV27 with TRBJ2-3; D gene unclear. The CDR3 runs 15 residues. Germline V gene data show CDR1 as MNHEY and CDR2 as SMNVEV (reference sequence). Trimming removed 0 bases from V and 4 bases from J, with 11 bases in between. Here the CDR3 reads CASSLSRTLADTQYF. The CDR3 region has the DNA TGTGCCAGCAGTTTATCGCGAACCCTCGCAGATACGCAGTATTTT.

This clonotype turned up a few times. The chain combines TRBV7-9 with TRBJ2-1; 9 bases are a match to TRBD2. Germline V CDR1 and CDR2: SEHNR, FQNEAQ (reference sequence). The CDR3 has 15 amino acids. V lost 6 bases, J lost 4 bases, and 7 bases stayed unmatched. CDR3 nucleotides: TGTGCCAGCAGTTCCAGCGGGGGGCGATACAATGAGCAGTTCTTC. Its protein is CASSSSGGRYNEQFF.

The rearrangement joins TRBV7-4 to TRBJ2-3; 11 nucleotides line up with TRBD2. V was clipped by 4 bases and J by 2 bases; unmatched bases: 5. From germline, CDR1 is SGHVT and CDR2 SQSDAQ. The CDR3 consists of 16 residues. For the CDR3, the DNA is TGTGCCAGCAGCTATAGCGGGAGGGCCTACACAGATACGCAGTATTTT. Translation gives CASSYSGRAYTDTQYF.

V usage is TRBV3-1 and J usage is TRBJ2-1, with D maybe TRBD1 (6 bases). Per germline, CDR1 LGHDT and CDR2 YNNKEL (reference sequence). CDR3 length: 17 residues. Trimming left V 0 bases short and J 1 base short, with 13 bases between. The CDR3 DNA sequence: TGTGCCAGCAGCCAAGATGGGCTGGGGGCTTCCTACAATGAGCAGTTCTTC. It yields the protein CASSQDGLGASYNEQFF.

The chain combines TRBV18 with TRBJ2-7; D call uncertain. The CDR3 spans 14 residues. CDR1 and CDR2 (germline): KGHSH, LQKENI. V lost 2 bases and J 3 bases, leaving 11 bases between the germline ends. The CDR3 region has the DNA TGTGCCAGCTCACCATACTGGCCTCGCTACGAGCAGTACTTC. It yields the protein CASSPYWPRYEQYF.

V and J are TRBV14 and TRBJ2-7; D gene unclear. The CDR3 has 14 residues. The V end lost 0 bases, the J end lost 7 bases, and 13 bases lay between the germline ends. The germline CDR1 and CDR2 sequences are SGHDN and FVKESK. The CDR3 coding sequence is TGTGCCAGCAGCCAAGAAACTGGTATCTATGAGCAGTACTTC. The encoded protein is CASSQETGIYEQYF.

In this sample, this clonotype turned up a few times. The chain uses TRBV7-2 and TRBJ2-2; D call uncertain. The germline CDR1 and CDR2 sequences are SGHTA and FQGNSA. Trimming shortened V by 5 bases and J by 6 bases, and 4 bases separated the two germline ends. The CDR3 is made up of 11 amino acids. DNA of the CDR3: TGTGCCAGCAGCGCCTCCGGGGAGCTGTTTTTT. Residues: CASSASGELFF. The full variable domain, its missing parts supplied by reference TRBV7-2 and TRBJ2-2, is GAGVSQSPSNKVTEKGKDVELRCDPISGHTALYWYRQSLGQGLEFLIYFQGNSAPDKSGLPSDRFSAERTGGSVSTLTIQRTQQEDSAVYLCASSASGELFFGEGSRLTVL.

This clonotype turned up a few times. The rearrangement joins TRBV7-9 to TRBJ2-7; tentative D call: TRBD2 (6 bases). V was trimmed by 8 bases and J by 1 base, leaving 18 bases between them. CDR3 length equals 15 residues. The germline V gene has CDR1 SEHNR and CDR2 FQNEAQ (reference sequence). CDR3 coding DNA: TGTGCCAGCTCAGGCCCGGGGGTATTTTCCTACGAGCAGTACTTC. Translating gives CASSGPGVFSYEQYF.

This clonotype occurred a few times. The V gene is TRBV6-4, the J gene TRBJ2-2, with 10 bases identical to TRBD2. The CDR3 is 15 residues long. Germline assignment: CDR1 MRHNA and CDR2 SNTAGT. J gave up 1 base and V 6 bases, and 2 bases lay outside the gene matches. This CDR3 is CASSPSGGNTGELFF. Here the CDR3 DNA reads TGTGCCAGCAGCCCTAGCGGGGGGAACACCGGGGAGCTGTTTTTT.

This chain uses TRBV27 with TRBJ2-3; no firm D call. V lost 2 bases to trimming and J lost 6 bases, with 9 bases between them. CDR1 is MNHEY, CDR2 SMNVEV, per germline (reference sequence). The CDR3 consists of 13 residues. CDR3: CASSLGIDDTQYF. As DNA, the CDR3 is TGTGCCAGCAGTTTAGGAATAGACGATACGCAGTATTTT.

The V call is TRBV19, the J call TRBJ1-5; 8 bases agree with TRBD1. Germline V gene sequence: CDR1 LNHDA, CDR2 SQIVND (reference sequence). The CDR3 has 15 amino acids. V gave up 5 bases and J gave up 2 bases; unmatched junction bases: 5. CDR3 loop: CASSPDREGNQPQHF. CDR3 bases: TGTGCCAGTAGTCCGGACAGGGAGGGCAATCAGCCCCAGCATTTT.

The chain uses TRBV15 and TRBJ1-2; D uncertain. V was cut by 0 bases and J by 3 bases, with 2 bases left in between. Germline V gives CDR1 LNHNV, CDR2 YYDKDF (reference sequence). This CDR3 contains 12 residues. The CDR3 here is CATSRDDYGYTF. CDR3 in DNA: TGTGCCACCAGCAGAGATGACTATGGCTACACCTTC.